This T cell receptor (beta chain) was sequenced for a study of T cells in Graves' hyperthyroidism and ophthalmopathy. The CDR3 regions of TCR beta were amplified from RNA transcripts. Carried out on the TCR CDR3, a first-round RT-PCR used the HTBI primer set. TCRdb independently ran MiXCR on the multiplex PCR reads; one entry per CDR3 protein. The sample carries 750,000 to 900,000 distinct CDR3 sequences, about 38% recorded once. There are 10 residues in the CDR3. CDR1 SEHNR and CDR2 FQNEAQ come from the germline V gene (reference sequence). Trimming shortened V by 5 bases and J by 3 bases, and 1 base separated the two germline ends. Study-level findings and limits: Ophthalmopathy was predicted by the model a median of roughly 6.7 months ahead of onset.

In this sample, this clonotype turned up many times. As yet, its antigen is unknown. This clonotype originated in a man between 18 and 29 years old with Graves' hyperthyroidism. The V gene is TRBV7-9, the J gene TRBJ1-2; unclear D gene. What was sequenced was blood. CDR3 nucleotide sequence: TGTGCCAGCAGCGACTATGGCTACACCTTC. Residues: CASSDYGYTF.